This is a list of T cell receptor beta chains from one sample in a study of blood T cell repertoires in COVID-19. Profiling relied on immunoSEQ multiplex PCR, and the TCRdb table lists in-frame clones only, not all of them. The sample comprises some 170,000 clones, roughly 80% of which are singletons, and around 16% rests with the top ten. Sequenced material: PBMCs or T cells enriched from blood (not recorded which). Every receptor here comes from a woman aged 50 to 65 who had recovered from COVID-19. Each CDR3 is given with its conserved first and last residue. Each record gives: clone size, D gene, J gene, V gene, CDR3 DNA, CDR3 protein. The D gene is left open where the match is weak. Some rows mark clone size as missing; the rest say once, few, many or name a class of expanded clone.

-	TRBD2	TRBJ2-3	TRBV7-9	TGTGCCAGCAGCAACGGACTAGCGATAGATACGCAGTATTTT	CASSNGLAIDTQYF
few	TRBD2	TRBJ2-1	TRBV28	TGTGCCAGCAGTCCCCGACTAGCGGGGGCCTCCCTTGAGCAGTTCTTC	CASSPRLAGASLEQFF
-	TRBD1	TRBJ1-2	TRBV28	TGTGCCAGCAGTGGGGGACAGGGGTATGGCTACACCTTC	CASSGGQGYGYTF
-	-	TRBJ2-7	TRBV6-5	TGTGCCAGCAGGACTAACTACGAGCAGTACTTC	CASRTNYEQYF
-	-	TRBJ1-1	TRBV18	TGTGCCAGCTCATCCACTGAGAACACTGAAGCTTTCTTT	CASSSTENTEAFF
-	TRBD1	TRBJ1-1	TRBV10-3	TGTGCCACACGGACAGGGTGGAACACTGAAGCTTTCTTT	CATRTGWNTEAFF
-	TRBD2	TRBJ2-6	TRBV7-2	TGTGCCAGCAGCTTAGATCCGGGAGGATTGGGCAGCCGCCTGACTTTC	CASSLDPGGLGSRLTF
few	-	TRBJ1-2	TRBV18	TGTGCCAGCTCACCACCGTTCGGGGTTGGCTATGGCTACACCTTC	CASSPPFGVGYGYTF
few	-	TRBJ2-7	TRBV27	TGTGCCAGCAGTTTGAAGGGGTTCGGCTACGAGCAGTACTTC	CASSLKGFGYEQYF
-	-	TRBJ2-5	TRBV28	TGTGCCAGCAGTTGGGGGGAAAGGGAGGTACAAGAGACCCAGTACTTC	CASSWGEREVQETQYF
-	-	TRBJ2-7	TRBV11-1	TGTGCCAGCAGCGAGGAATGGGGGCCCTCCTACGAGCAGTACTTC	CASSEEWGPSYEQYF
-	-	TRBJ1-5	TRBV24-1	TGTGCCACCAGTGACGGGGATCAGCCCCAGCATTTT	CATSDGDQPQHF
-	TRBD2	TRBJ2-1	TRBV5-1	TGCGCCAGCAGCTCGACTAGCGGGAGTAATGAGCAGTTCTTC	CASSSTSGSNEQFF
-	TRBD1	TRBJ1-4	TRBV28	TGTACCAGCAGTTTGACAGGGGGGGGTGAAAAACTGTTTTTT	CTSSLTGGGEKLFF
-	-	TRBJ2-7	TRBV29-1	TGCAGCGTTGGCCGCCCGACAGAGTACTTC	CSVGRPTEYF
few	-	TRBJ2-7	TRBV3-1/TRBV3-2	TGTGCCAGCAGCCAGTCCGGGGGAGGCTCCTACGAGCAGTACTTC	CASSQSGGGSYEQYF
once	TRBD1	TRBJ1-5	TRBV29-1	TGCAGCTGTGTGACAGGGTCATCTCAGCCCCAGCATTTT	CSCVTGSSQPQHF
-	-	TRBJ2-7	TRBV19	TGTGCCAGTAGAAGACAGGTCGAATCCTACGAGCAGTACTTC	CASRRQVESYEQYF
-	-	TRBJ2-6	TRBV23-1	TGCGCCAGCAGTCACCCAAGGGAGCCCTCCACCGAATCTGGGGCCAACGTCCTGACTTTC	CASSHPREPSTESGANVLTF
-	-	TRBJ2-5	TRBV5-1	TGCGCCAGCAAGGCGTACGGACAGCCCCAAGAGACCCAGTACTTC	CASKAYGQPQETQYF
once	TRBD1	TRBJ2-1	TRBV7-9	TGTGCCAGCAGCTCGACAGGGGTTAATGAGCAGTTCTTC	CASSSTGVNEQFF
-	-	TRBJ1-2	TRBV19	TGTGCCAGTAGTGGTTCTCGGGGGGATCGTCGCTATGGCTACACCTTC	CASSGSRGDRRYGYTF
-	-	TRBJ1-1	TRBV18	TGTGCCAGCTCATTTCTCCGGGGTATTGACACTGAAGCTTTCTTT	CASSFLRGIDTEAFF
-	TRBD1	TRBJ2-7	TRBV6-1	TGTGCCAGCAGTGAAGCGGGGGACAGGGGGGACGAGCAGTACTTC	CASSEAGDRGDEQYF
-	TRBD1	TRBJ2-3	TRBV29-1	TGCAGCGCGATTCACGTCACGGGACAGATGATTCCTCCAGATACGCAGTATTTT	CSAIHVTGQMIPPDTQYF
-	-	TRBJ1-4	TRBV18	TGTGCCAGCTCACTCAGGACAGATAGATATGAAAAACTGTTTTTT	CASSLRTDRYEKLFF
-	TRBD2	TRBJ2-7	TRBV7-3	TGTGCCAGCAGCTTAATTGAGCGGGAGGGGGTCACCTACGAGCAGTACTTC	CASSLIEREGVTYEQYF
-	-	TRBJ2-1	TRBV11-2	TGTGCCAGCAGCTTAGCTATTAGCGGAGGCTCCTACAATGAGCAGTTCTTC	CASSLAISGGSYNEQFF
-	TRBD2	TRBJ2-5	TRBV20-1	TGCAGTGCTAGTCTAGCGGGATACCAAGAGACCCAGTACTTC	CSASLAGYQETQYF
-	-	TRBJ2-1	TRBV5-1	TGCGCCAGCAGCCTGGTAGGGGTCGTGAACAATGAGCAGTTCTTC	CASSLVGVVNNEQFF
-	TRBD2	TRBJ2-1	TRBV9	TGTGCCAGCAGCGGTTTATTCCCCGGGACTAGCGGGAGGTTGGGATACAATGAGCAGTTCTTC	CASSGLFPGTSGRLGYNEQFF
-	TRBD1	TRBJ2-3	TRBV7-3	TGTGCCAGCAGCTCAGGGGGCGGCACAGATACGCAGTATTTT	CASSSGGGTDTQYF
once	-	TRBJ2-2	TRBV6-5	TGTGCCAGCAGTTCCCCGGCAGGGATTAACACCGGGGAGCTGTTTTTT	CASSSPAGINTGELFF
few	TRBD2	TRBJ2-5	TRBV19	TGTGCCAGTAGTATCACCGGTCTAGCGGGACCAGAGACCCAGTACTTC	CASSITGLAGPETQYF
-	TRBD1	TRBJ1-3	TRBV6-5	TGTGCCAGCATGGGACAGTCTTCTGGAAACACCATATATTTT	CASMGQSSGNTIYF
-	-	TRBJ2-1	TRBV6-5	TGTGCCAGCAGTTACTCGCCCTACCCCCAACCCAATGAGCAGTTCTTC	CASSYSPYPQPNEQFF
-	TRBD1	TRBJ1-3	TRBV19	TGTGCCAGTAGTGGGGACAGATCCTCTGGAAACACCATATATTTT	CASSGDRSSGNTIYF
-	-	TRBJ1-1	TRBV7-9	TGTGCCAGCAGCTTCTTCTCTGACAGAAGGGCTGAAGCTTTCTTT	CASSFFSDRRAEAFF
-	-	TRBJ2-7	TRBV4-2	TGTGCCAGCAGCCAAGTATTGGCTAGAAACTACGAGCAGTACTTC	CASSQVLARNYEQYF
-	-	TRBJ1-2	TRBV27	TGTGCCAGCAGTTTAGAGGGTAGTTATGGCTACACCTTC	CASSLEGSYGYTF
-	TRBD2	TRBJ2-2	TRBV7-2	TGTGCCAGCAGCTTGATGAGCGGGGGGAACACCGGGGAGCTGTTTTTT	CASSLMSGGNTGELFF
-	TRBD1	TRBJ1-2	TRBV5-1	TGCGCCAGCAGCTCCCTGGGGACAGCTAACTATGGCTACACCTTC	CASSSLGTANYGYTF
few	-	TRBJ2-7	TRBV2	TGTGCCAGCAGTGGACGGACAGACTACGAGCAGTACTTC	CASSGRTDYEQYF
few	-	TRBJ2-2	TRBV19	TGTGCCAGTAGTACGTGGGGGCCAAACACCGGGGAGCTGTTTTTT	CASSTWGPNTGELFF
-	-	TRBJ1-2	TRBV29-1	TGCAGCGTTTGGGCCCAGGGCTACACCTTC	CSVWAQGYTF
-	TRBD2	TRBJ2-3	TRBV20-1	TGCAGTGCTAGTCCTAGCGGGAGCGATACGCAGTATTTT	CSASPSGSDTQYF